The 6 T cell receptor beta chains listed next were all sequenced from one sample in a study of shared clonotypes between healthy human individuals. Clones were sequenced by immunoSEQ multiplex PCR, and TCRdb holds only the in-frame ones, with some missing. Found here are 2 million to 2.5 million clones, under 97% of them singletons; the top ten hold roughly 0.13%. The material sequenced was naive CD4+ T cells sorted from blood. Subset denoted: CD45RA+ positively selected. The source is a man aged 18 to 29 in good health.

This chain links TRBV7-8 with TRBJ2-1; D is undetermined. CDR1 SGHVS and CDR2 FQNEAQ come from the germline V gene. The CDR3 is made up of 13 amino acids. Deletions cut 3 bases from V and 5 bases from J, with 8 bases between. This chain's CDR3 is CASSFGTHNEQFF. For the CDR3, the DNA is TGTGCCAGCAGCTTCGGCACACACAATGAGCAGTTCTTC. Complete variable domain (other parts from reference TRBV7-8 and TRBJ2-1): GAGVSQSPRYKVAKRGQDVALRCDPISGHVSLFWYQQALGQGPEFLTYFQNEAQLDKSGLPSDRFFAERPEGSVSTLKIQRTQQEDSAVYLCASSFGTHNEQFFGPGTRLTVL.

This chain connects TRBV18 to TRBJ1-5; D is perhaps TRBD1 (5 bases). The CDR3 has 16 amino acids. Germline CDR1 KGHSH, CDR2 LQKENI. Trimming removed 0 bases from V and 1 base from J, with 10 bases in between. The CDR3: CASSPPGEPSNQPQHF. In nucleotides, the CDR3 is TGTGCCAGCTCACCACCGGGGGAACCAAGCAATCAGCCCCAGCATTTT.

The chain links TRBV10-2 to TRBJ1-5; unclear D gene. Per germline, CDR1 WSHSY and CDR2 SAAADI. The length of the CDR3 is 13 residues. The V end lost 2 bases, the J end lost 3 bases, and 5 bases lay between the germline ends. CDR3 sequence reads: CASSERVNQPQHF. DNA for the CDR3: TGCGCCAGCAGTGAGCGGGTCAATCAGCCCCAGCATTTT.

The V call is TRBV29-1, the J call TRBJ2-3; perhaps TRBD2 as D (7 bases). Trimming cost V 8 bases and J 9 bases, with 15 bases left between them. Looked up from germline, CDR1 is SQVTM and CDR2 is ANQGSEA. This CDR3 is built from 11 residues. The CDR3 sequence is CSMGGGRTQYF. The CDR3 DNA reads TGCAGCATGGGAGGGGGACGGACGCAGTATTTT.

The chain recombines TRBV6-5 with TRBJ1-1; TRBD1 matches 7 bases. The V and J ends lost 10 bases and 1 base, in that order; junction bases with no gene match: 6. From germline, CDR1 is MNHEY and CDR2 SVGAGI. The CDR3 spans 13 residues. DNA of the CDR3: TGTGCCACCACCAGGGGGTCGAACACTGAAGCTTTCTTT. This codes for CATTRGSNTEAFF.

The V and J genes are TRBV29-1 and TRBJ2-1; 11 nucleotides agree with TRBD2. CDR3 length: 14 amino acids. The germline V gene encodes CDR1 SQVTM and CDR2 ANQGSEA. V trimming: 6 bases; J trimming: 4 bases; junction bases outside the gene matches: 5. The CDR3 sequence is CSVGLADHYNEQFF. In nucleotides, the CDR3 is TGCAGCGTGGGACTAGCGGACCATTACAATGAGCAGTTCTTC.